This record covers a single TCR beta chain. No antigen is known for it. No base quality values were provided; no much bigger clone lies one nucleotide off. The trial excluded patients who had a history of autoimmune disease or who were on systemic immunosuppression. In every dose cohort, peripheral blood was drawn for TCR sequencing at baseline, cycle 4 day 1, and cycle 7 day 1. The samples were taken from a phase I, first-in-human, multicenter, open-label dose-escalation trial of ivuxolimab. Adults with locally advanced or metastatic melanoma, renal cell carcinoma, hepatocellular carcinoma or head and neck squamous cell carcinoma were enrolled in the trial. Before TCR sequencing, CD4+ T cells and CD8+ T cells from peripheral blood were sorted into separate populations. Trimming costs V 4 bases and J 0 bases, and their ends lie 13 bases apart. From a lookup of the germline V gene (reference sequence), CDR1 and CDR2 are GTSNPN and SVGIG. From cysteine to phenylalanine, the CDR3 is 15 amino acids long. Solely the CDR3 DNA is kept, with 45 bases framed from the first base.

For sequencing of the TCRbeta CDR3 region, genomic DNA was extracted from the sorted cells. TCRbeta CDR3 regions were sequenced using the immunoSEQ Assay. TCRdb carries this immuneACCESS record with in-frame sequences only. Its versions omit some clonotypes, under half of them owing to an unresolved V gene in the studies checked, with the rest unexplained. This sample gives 98,000 or so clones in total; approximately 90% of them show up just once. 0.5% to 0.8% of the sample is held by the ten biggest clonotypes. The sample comes from a study of OX40 agonist ivuxolimab in advanced cancers. For context, the study as a whole: Ivuxolimab, which targeted the costimulatory receptor OX40 (CD134), was an agonistic, fully human IgG2 monoclonal antibody. Partial responses occurred in three dose-escalation patients: two with cutaneous melanoma and one with hepatocellular carcinoma. In the dose-escalation cohort, 82.7% of patients were male, and the mean age was 60 years with a range of roughly 20 to 80. The paper reports the monotherapy dose-escalation portion (N of about 47 patients) of the phase I ivuxolimab trial. Intravenous ivuxolimab was administered to patients every 2 weeks at six dose levels: 0.01, 0.1, 0.3, 1.5, 3 and 10 mg/kg. Prior anti-PD-1, anti-PD-L1 or anti-CTLA-4 therapy was permitted, and checkpoint inhibitors had been received by about 37% of dose-escalation patients. Of the 50 or so patients in dose escalation, about 20 had hepatocellular carcinoma, roughly 15 had melanoma, 9 had renal cell carcinoma and 9 had head and neck cancer. The purpose of peripheral TCRbeta sequencing was to test whether ivuxolimab changed TCR sequence diversity and led to clonal T-cell expansion.

Broader findings and caveats from the paper: Partial responders in the 0.1-3.0 mg/kg groups had among the lowest normalized peripheral clonal expansion, especially among CD8+ T cells. The antigen specificity of the peripheral T cells that underwent clonal expansion was not determined. Clonal expansion of both CD4+ and CD8+ blood T cells was observed from baseline to week 6 at doses 0.1 to 3.0 mg/kg. After ivuxolimab, expanded clones were on average more numerous among CD8+ T cells than among CD4+ T cells. Low levels of normalized T-cell clonal expansion were also seen in some patients who did not respond.

The chain joins TRBV30 to TRBJ1-3, with the identity of the D gene unclear. The sequenced sample was CD4+ or CD8+ T cells sorted from blood, obtained in a trial of the OX40 agonist ivuxolimab. This TCR was recovered from an adult with an advanced solid tumor such as melanoma, head and neck, liver or kidney cancer. CDR3 loop: CAWISFGYSGNTIYF. The nucleotide sequence reads TGTGCCTGGATTTCGTTCGGGTACTCTGGAAACACCATATATTTT. With the portions outside the CDR3 filled from the reference TRBV30 and TRBJ1-3 genes, the complete variable region becomes SQTIHQWPATLVQPVGSPLSLECTVEGTSNPNLYWYRQAAGRGLQLLFYSVGIGQISSEVPQNLSASRPQDRQFILSSKKLLLSDSGFYLCAWISFGYSGNTIYFGEGSWLTVV.